Given below is one T cell receptor (beta chain) in context. The antigen is unknown. V dropped 7 bases and J dropped 7; count of bases not matched to a gene: 14. CDR1 is MDHEN and CDR2 is SYDVKM in the germline V gene. This CDR3 comprises 16 residues. This sample was taken from a study of Ad26.COV2.S vaccination and SARS-CoV-2 variants. Study in general: The Ad26.COV2.S arm of the COV1001 trial was where the donor was placed. Dosing was one shot or two shots 56 days apart. The study's findings and limits: Spike-specific responses of CD8+ and CD4+ T cells were reported to display substantial breadth after vaccination. Vaccine recipients and placebo recipients showed similar non-spike TCR breadth.

The treatment was: 15 to 20 received Ad26.COV2.S at low or high dose, single or two shots; several received placebo; per-sample allocation not given. Sampling occurred on day 63 after the first vaccine or placebo injection. Profiled with immunoSEQ multiplex PCR; TCRdb holds only in-frame clones, not every one. The repertoire holds approximately 500,000 clones, approximately 88% seen once, with more than 10% in the top ten. This clonotype was sampled from a person aged 18-65 years who received the Ad26.COV2.S COVID-19 vaccine or a placebo. This chain links TRBV28 with TRBJ2-1; 9 nucleotides align to TRBD2. Specimen: peripheral blood, collected in a trial of Ad26.COV2.S vaccine versus placebo. For the CDR3, the DNA is TGTGCCAGCAACCCTCACGTGAGCGGGAGGAGGAATGAGCAGTTCTTC. The encoded protein is CASNPHVSGRRNEQFF.